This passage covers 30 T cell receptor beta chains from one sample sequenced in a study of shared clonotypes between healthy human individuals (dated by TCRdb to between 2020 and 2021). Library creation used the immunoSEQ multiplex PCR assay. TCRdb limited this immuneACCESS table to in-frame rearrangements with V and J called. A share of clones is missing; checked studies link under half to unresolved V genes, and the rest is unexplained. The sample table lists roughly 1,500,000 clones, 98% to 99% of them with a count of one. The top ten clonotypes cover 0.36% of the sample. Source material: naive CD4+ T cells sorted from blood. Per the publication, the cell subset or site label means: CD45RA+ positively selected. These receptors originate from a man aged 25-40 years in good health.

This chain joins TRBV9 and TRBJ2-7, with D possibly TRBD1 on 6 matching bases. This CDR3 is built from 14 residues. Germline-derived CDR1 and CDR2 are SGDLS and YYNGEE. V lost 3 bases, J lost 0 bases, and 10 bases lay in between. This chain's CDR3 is CASSEGESSYEQYF. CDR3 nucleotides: TGTGCCAGCAGCGAGGGGGAAAGCTCCTACGAGCAGTACTTC.

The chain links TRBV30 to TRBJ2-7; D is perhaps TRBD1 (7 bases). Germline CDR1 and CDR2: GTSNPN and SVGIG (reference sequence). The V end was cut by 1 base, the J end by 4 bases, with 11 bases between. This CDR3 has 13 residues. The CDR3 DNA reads TGTGCCTGGAGTGGGGCAGGGGGGTACGAGCAGTACTTC. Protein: CAWSGAGGYEQYF.

For the CDR3, the DNA is TGTGCCGGGGGACAGGGCTACGAGCAGTACTTC. Translated, it gives CAGGQGYEQYF. This chain connects TRBV30 to TRBJ2-7; 9 bases agree with TRBD1. Losses at the gene ends were 8 bases for V and 3 bases for J; bases not matched to a gene: 2. The CDR3 runs 11 residues. Germline CDR1 and CDR2: GTSNPN and SVGIG (reference sequence).

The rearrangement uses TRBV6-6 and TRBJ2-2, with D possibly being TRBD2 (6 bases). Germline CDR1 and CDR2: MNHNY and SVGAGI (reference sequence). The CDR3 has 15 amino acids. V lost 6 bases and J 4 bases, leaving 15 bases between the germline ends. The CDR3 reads CASRSGGQFTGELFF. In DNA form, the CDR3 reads TGTGCCAGCAGGTCCGGAGGGCAGTTCACCGGGGAGCTGTTTTTT.

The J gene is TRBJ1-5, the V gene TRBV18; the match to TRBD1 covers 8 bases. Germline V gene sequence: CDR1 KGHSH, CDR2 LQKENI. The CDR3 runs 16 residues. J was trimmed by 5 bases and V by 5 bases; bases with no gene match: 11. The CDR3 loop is CASSTLQGARDQPQHF. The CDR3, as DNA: TGTGCCAGCTCAACCCTCCAGGGGGCACGGGATCAGCCCCAGCATTTT.

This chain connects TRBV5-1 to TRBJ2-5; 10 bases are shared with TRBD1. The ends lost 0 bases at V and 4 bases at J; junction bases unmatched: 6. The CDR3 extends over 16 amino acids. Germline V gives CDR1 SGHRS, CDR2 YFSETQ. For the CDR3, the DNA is TGCGCCAGCAGCTTGGAGGGACAGGGGAGCCCAGAGACCCAGTACTTC. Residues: CASSLEGQGSPETQYF.

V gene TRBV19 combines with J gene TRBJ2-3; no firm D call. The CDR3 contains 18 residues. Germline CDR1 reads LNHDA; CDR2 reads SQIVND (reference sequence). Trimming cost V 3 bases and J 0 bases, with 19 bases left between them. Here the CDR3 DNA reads TGTGCCAGTAGTATCGGGCTACCACGAAAAACTAGCACAGATACGCAGTATTTT. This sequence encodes CASSIGLPRKTSTDTQYF.

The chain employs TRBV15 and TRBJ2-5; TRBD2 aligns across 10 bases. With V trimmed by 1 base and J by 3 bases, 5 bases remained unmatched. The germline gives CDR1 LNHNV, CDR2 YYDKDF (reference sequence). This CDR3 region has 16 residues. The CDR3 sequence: CATSRASSGGKETQYF. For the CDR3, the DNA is TGTGCCACCAGCAGAGCTAGTAGCGGGGGGAAAGAGACCCAGTACTTC.

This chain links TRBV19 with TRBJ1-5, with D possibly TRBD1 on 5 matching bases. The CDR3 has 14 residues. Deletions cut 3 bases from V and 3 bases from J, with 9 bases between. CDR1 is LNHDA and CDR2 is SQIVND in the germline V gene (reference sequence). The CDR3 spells CASSMLGVNQPQHF. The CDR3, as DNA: TGTGCCAGTAGTATGCTAGGGGTCAATCAGCCCCAGCATTTT.

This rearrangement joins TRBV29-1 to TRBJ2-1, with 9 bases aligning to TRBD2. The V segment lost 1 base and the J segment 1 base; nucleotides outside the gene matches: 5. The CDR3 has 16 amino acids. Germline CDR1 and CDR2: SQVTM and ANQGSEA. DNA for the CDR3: TGCAGCGTTGAAGGCGGGAGGGCCGGTTCCTACAATGAGCAGTTCTTC. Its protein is CSVEGGRAGSYNEQFF.

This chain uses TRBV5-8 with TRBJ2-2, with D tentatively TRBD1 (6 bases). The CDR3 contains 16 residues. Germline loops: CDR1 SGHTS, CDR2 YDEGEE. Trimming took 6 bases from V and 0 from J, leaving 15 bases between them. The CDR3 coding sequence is TGTGCCAGCACCTTATCCGGGACACCGAACACCGGGGAGCTGTTTTTT. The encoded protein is CASTLSGTPNTGELFF.

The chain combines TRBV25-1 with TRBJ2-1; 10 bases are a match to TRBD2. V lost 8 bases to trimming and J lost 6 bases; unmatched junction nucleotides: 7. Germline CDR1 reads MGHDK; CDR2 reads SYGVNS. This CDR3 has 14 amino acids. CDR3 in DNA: TGTGCCAGCGGGCTAGCGGGAGTTGCCAATGAGCAGTTCTTC. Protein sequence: CASGLAGVANEQFF.

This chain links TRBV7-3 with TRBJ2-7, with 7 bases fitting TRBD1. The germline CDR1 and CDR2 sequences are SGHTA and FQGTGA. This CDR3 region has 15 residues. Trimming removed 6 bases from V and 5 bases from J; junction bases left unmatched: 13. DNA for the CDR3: TGTGCCAGCAGTCCCGGGACAGTGAGGTTTGACGAGCAGTACTTC. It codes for CASSPGTVRFDEQYF.

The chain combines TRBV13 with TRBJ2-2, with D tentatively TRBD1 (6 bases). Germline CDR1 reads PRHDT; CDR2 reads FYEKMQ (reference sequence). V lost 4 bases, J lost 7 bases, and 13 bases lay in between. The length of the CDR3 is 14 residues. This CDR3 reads CASSSGQYGGELFF. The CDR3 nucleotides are TGTGCCAGCAGCTCGGGACAATACGGCGGGGAGCTGTTTTTT.

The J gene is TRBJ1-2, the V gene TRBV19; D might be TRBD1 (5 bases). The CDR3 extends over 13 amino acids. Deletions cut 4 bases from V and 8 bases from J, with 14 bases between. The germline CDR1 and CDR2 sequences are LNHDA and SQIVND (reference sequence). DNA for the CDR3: TGTGCCAGTAGTACCTCGACGAGGGGAGGCTACACCTTC. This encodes CASSTSTRGGYTF.

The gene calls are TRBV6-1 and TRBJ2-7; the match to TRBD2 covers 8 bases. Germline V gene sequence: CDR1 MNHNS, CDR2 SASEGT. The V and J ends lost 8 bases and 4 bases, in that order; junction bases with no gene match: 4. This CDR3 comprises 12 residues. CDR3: CASLLAAYEQYF. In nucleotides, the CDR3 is TGTGCCAGCCTACTAGCGGCTTACGAGCAGTACTTC.

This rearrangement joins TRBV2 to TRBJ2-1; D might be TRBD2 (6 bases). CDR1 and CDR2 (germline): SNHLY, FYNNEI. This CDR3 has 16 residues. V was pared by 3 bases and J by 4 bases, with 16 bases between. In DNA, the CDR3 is TGTGCCAGCAGTGAGGCCGGGACTCCGGCTTACAATGAGCAGTTCTTC. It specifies CASSEAGTPAYNEQFF.

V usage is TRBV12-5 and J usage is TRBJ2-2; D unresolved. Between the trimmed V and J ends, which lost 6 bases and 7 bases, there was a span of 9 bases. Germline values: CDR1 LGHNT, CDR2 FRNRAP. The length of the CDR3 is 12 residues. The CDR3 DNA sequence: TGTGCTAGTGGCCTTGGTAGCGGGGAGCTGTTTTTT. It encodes CASGLGSGELFF.

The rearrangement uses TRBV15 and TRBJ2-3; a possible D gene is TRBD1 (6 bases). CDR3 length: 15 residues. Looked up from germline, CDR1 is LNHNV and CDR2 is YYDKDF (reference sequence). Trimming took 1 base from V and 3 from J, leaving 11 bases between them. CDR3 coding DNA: TGTGCCACCAGCAGAGTAGTAGGGGGTACAGATACGCAGTATTTT. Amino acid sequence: CATSRVVGGTDTQYF.

The CDR3 is CASSPDRDTQYF. CDR3 nucleotides: TGTGCCAGCAGCCCCGACAGGGATACGCAGTATTTT. J is TRBJ2-3 and V is TRBV9; D possibly corresponds to TRBD1 (6 bases). This CDR3 is 12 amino acids long. Germline CDR1 SGDLS, CDR2 YYNGEE. The germline V and J ends were trimmed by 4 bases and 6 bases, with 9 bases remaining between them.

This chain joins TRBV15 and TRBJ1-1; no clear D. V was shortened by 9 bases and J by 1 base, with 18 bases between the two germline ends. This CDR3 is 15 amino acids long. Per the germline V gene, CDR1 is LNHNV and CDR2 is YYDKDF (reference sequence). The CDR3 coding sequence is TGTGCCACTATCTCAGGACCCGCTCGGAACACTGAAGCTTTCTTT. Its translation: CATISGPARNTEAFF.

The DNA of the CDR3 is TGCAGCGTTGAACCTAGCGGGAGGTATGAGCAGTTCTTC. It encodes CSVEPSGRYEQFF. This rearrangement joins TRBV29-1 to TRBJ2-1; 11 bases line up with TRBD2. CDR1 is SQVTM, CDR2 ANQGSEA, per germline. The CDR3 spans 13 residues. J lost 8 bases, V lost 2 bases, and 2 bases had no gene match.

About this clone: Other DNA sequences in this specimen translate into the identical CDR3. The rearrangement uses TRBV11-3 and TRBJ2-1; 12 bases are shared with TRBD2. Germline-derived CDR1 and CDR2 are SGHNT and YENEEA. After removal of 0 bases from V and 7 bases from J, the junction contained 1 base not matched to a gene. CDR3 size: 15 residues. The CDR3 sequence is CASSLELAGGNEQFF. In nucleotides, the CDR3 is TGTGCCAGCAGCTTAGAACTAGCGGGAGGTAATGAGCAGTTCTTC.

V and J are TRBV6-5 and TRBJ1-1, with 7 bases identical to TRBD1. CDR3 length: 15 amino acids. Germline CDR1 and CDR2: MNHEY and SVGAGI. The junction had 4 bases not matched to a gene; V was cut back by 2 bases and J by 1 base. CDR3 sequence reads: CASSYQDRTNTEAFF. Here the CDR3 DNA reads TGTGCCAGCAGTTACCAGGACAGGACGAACACTGAAGCTTTCTTT.

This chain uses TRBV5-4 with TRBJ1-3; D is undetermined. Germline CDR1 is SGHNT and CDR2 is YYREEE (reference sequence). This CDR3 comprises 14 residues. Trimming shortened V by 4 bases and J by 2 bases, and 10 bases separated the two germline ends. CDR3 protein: CASSPGEPGNTIYF. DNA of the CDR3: TGTGCCAGCAGCCCTGGGGAGCCTGGAAACACCATATATTTT.

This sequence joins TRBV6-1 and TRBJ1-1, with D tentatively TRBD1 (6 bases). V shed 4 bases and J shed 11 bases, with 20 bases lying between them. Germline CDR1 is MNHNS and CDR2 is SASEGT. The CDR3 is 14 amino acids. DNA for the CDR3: TGTGCCAGCAGTGCGACGACAACAGGGCCATGGGCTTTCTTT. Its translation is CASSATTTGPWAFF.

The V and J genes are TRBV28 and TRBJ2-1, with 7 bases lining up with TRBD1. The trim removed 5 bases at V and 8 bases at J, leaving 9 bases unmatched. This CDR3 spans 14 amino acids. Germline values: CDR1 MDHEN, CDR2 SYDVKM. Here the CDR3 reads CASSTDNRGDEQFF. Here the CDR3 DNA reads TGTGCCAGCAGTACAGATAACAGGGGAGATGAGCAGTTCTTC.

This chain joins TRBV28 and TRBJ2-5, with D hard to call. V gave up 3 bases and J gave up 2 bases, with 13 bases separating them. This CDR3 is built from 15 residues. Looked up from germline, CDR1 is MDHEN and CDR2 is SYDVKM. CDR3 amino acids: CASSFGGNEQETQYF. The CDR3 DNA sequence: TGTGCCAGCAGTTTTGGCGGAAACGAACAAGAGACCCAGTACTTC.

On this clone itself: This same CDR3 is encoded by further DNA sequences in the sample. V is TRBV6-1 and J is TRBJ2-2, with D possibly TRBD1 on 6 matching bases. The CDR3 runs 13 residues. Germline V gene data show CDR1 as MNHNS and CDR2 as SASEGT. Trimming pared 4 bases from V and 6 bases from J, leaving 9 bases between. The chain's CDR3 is CASSVKGAGELFF. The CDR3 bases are TGTGCCAGCAGTGTTAAGGGGGCCGGGGAGCTGTTTTTT.

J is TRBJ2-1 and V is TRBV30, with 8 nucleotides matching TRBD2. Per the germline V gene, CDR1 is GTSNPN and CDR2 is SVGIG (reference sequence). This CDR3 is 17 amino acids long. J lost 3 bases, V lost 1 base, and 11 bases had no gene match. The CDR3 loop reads CAWSARLARRYYNEQFF. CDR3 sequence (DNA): TGTGCCTGGAGTGCAAGACTAGCGCGACGTTACTACAATGAGCAGTTCTTC.